Listed below are T cell receptor beta chains from one sample, sequenced in a study of cytomegalovirus exposure and HLA in healthy donors. Only in-frame clones appear in the TCRdb table, and some are missing; sequencing was by immunoSEQ multiplex PCR. This table has roughly 280,000 clones, 80% to 90% appearing once. The sample taken for sequencing was PBMCs. The source of these receptors is a woman aged 18-29 years in good health and CMV-seronegative. CDR3s include the opening cysteine and the closing phenylalanine or tryptophan. A D gene is named only where the DNA matches it firmly. Size is stated for part of the rows, as once, few or many counts, or as a class when the clone is expanded.

abundance	v_gene	j_gene	d_gene	CDR3aa	CDR3nt
once	TRBV6-5	TRBJ1-6	-	CASSPGREYSPLHF	TGTGCCAGCAGCCCGGGACGGGAGTATTCACCCCTCCACTTT
-	TRBV14	TRBJ2-6	-	CASSQVPGVLTF	TGTGCCAGCAGCCAAGTCCCAGGCGTCCTGACTTTC
-	TRBV29-1	TRBJ2-7	TRBD1	CSVEGGEGQGSHEQYF	TGCAGCGTTGAAGGGGGGGAAGGACAGGGGTCCCACGAGCAGTACTTC
-	TRBV5-1	TRBJ2-2	-	CASSFTRNTGELFF	TGCGCCAGCAGCTTTACTCGGAACACCGGGGAGCTGTTTTTT
few	TRBV27	TRBJ2-7	TRBD2	CASSTSDSHEQYF	TGTGCCAGCAGTACTAGCGACTCCCACGAGCAGTACTTC
-	TRBV7-2	TRBJ1-2	-	CASRLVRTRALLQGYTF	TGTGCCAGCAGACTAGTTAGGACGAGGGCCCTTCTGCAAGGCTACACCTTC
-	TRBV5-1	TRBJ1-4	-	CASSPGQDEKLFF	TGCGCCAGCAGCCCAGGACAAGATGAAAAACTGTTTTTT
few	TRBV4-3	TRBJ2-2	TRBD2	CASSQDGRVGTGELFF	TGCGCCAGCAGCCAAGACGGGAGGGTCGGCACCGGGGAGCTGTTTTTT
-	TRBV19	TRBJ1-5	-	CASSPRDTRPWDQPQHF	TGTGCCAGTAGCCCTAGGGACACTAGGCCCTGGGATCAGCCCCAGCATTTT
-	TRBV28	TRBJ1-5	-	CASSSTGRRRQPQHF	TGTGCCAGCAGCTCCACAGGGAGACGTAGGCAGCCCCAGCATTTT
-	TRBV19	TRBJ2-7	TRBD1	CASSPDRGPYEQYF	TGTGCCAGTAGCCCGGACAGGGGGCCCTACGAGCAGTACTTC
-	TRBV29-1	TRBJ1-5	-	CSVDTGSSNQPQHF	TGCAGCGTTGATACAGGGAGTAGCAATCAGCCCCAGCATTTT
-	TRBV4-1	TRBJ2-3	TRBD2	CASSHAGLAIGRDTQYF	TGCGCCAGCAGCCATGCGGGACTAGCAATCGGTAGAGATACGCAGTATTTT
-	TRBV13	TRBJ1-1	-	CASSLAVRNTEAFF	TGTGCCAGCAGCTTAGCTGTCAGGAACACTGAAGCTTTCTTT
-	TRBV19	TRBJ2-6	-	CASNEAAGANVLTF	TGTGCCAGTAACGAGGCGGCTGGGGCCAACGTCCTGACTTTC
-	TRBV28	TRBJ2-7	-	CASSLSPYEQYF	TGTGCCAGCAGTTTAAGTCCCTACGAGCAGTACTTC
once	TRBV27	TRBJ2-1	-	CASTTLGQGIASSYNEQFF	TGTGCCAGCACCACCCTAGGGCAGGGGATAGCAAGCTCCTACAATGAGCAGTTCTTC
-	TRBV4-1	TRBJ2-1	TRBD2	CASSLTSGSKDEQFF	TGCGCCAGCAGTCTCACTAGCGGGAGTAAGGATGAGCAGTTCTTC
-	TRBV18	TRBJ2-2	-	CASSPGENTGELFF	TGTGCCAGCTCACCGGGAGAGAACACCGGGGAGCTGTTTTTT
-	TRBV7-9	TRBJ1-2	-	CASSPTVTVDYGYTF	TGTGCCAGCAGCCCTACGGTGACAGTAGACTATGGCTACACCTTC
-	TRBV30	TRBJ2-7	-	CAWSGRVYEQYF	TGTGCCTGGAGTGGGCGGGTGTACGAGCAGTACTTC
-	TRBV30	TRBJ2-3	TRBD2	CAWSPSRTSSTDTQYF	TGTGCCTGGAGTCCCTCGAGGACTAGTTCCACAGATACGCAGTATTTT
-	TRBV5-1	TRBJ2-5	-	CASSLGSTQETQYF	TGCGCCAGCAGCTTGGGCAGTACCCAAGAGACCCAGTACTTC
few	TRBV20-1	TRBJ2-7	TRBD1	CSAVAGGEQYF	TGCAGTGCCGTCGCAGGGGGCGAGCAGTACTTC
-	TRBV29-1	TRBJ1-3	-	CSVAGDSGNTIYF	TGCAGCGTGGCGGGAGACTCTGGAAACACCATATATTTT
-	TRBV13	TRBJ2-3	-	CASSPDHRDSAFRTQYF	TGTGCCAGCAGCCCAGACCACCGGGACTCCGCCTTTAGAACGCAGTATTTT
-	TRBV23-1	TRBJ2-7	TRBD1	CASSPGGDREYEQYF	TGCGCCAGCAGTCCGGGCGGGGACAGGGAATACGAGCAGTACTTC
few	TRBV25-1	TRBJ1-2	TRBD1	CASRGDRDYGYTF	TGTGCCAGCAGGGGGGACAGAGACTATGGCTACACCTTC
-	TRBV5-4	TRBJ2-5	-	CASSPTGFSQETQYF	TGTGCCAGCAGCCCGACAGGCTTTTCCCAAGAGACCCAGTACTTC
-	TRBV6-5	TRBJ2-1	-	CATGGLYNEQFF	TGTGCCACTGGAGGGCTATACAATGAGCAGTTCTTC
once	TRBV7-3	TRBJ2-7	TRBD2	CASSEAGGFDEQYF	TGTGCCAGCAGCGAAGCGGGAGGGTTCGACGAGCAGTACTTC
-	TRBV5-1	TRBJ1-1	-	CASTLRGTNTEAFF	TGCGCCAGCACTCTACGGGGGACGAACACTGAAGCTTTCTTT
-	TRBV9	TRBJ2-1	-	CASSVALSYNEQFF	TGTGCCAGCAGCGTAGCTCTTTCCTACAATGAGCAGTTCTTC
-	TRBV11-3	TRBJ2-1	TRBD2	CASSSRIRSSGGSYNEQFF	TGTGCCAGCAGCTCCAGGATTAGATCTAGCGGGGGTTCCTACAATGAGCAGTTCTTC
-	TRBV4-3	TRBJ1-2	-	CASSQEGNFAQDYGYTF	TGCGCCAGCAGCCAAGAAGGAAACTTCGCACAGGACTATGGCTACACCTTC
-	TRBV7-3	TRBJ1-1	-	CASSFQGNTEAFF	TGTGCCAGCAGCTTTCAGGGTAACACTGAAGCTTTCTTT
-	TRBV30	TRBJ1-6	TRBD1	CACSQGVVNSPLHF	TGTGCCTGCTCACAGGGGGTCGTCAATTCACCCCTCCACTTT
-	TRBV6-6	TRBJ1-6	TRBD1	CASSLRTGAEGSPLHF	TGTGCCAGCAGCCTTCGGACAGGGGCCGAAGGTTCACCCCTCCACTTT
-	TRBV18	TRBJ2-1	-	CASSLTTQGTNNEQFF	TGTGCCAGCTCACTCACCACGCAGGGAACAAACAATGAGCAGTTCTTC
-	TRBV6-5	TRBJ2-1	-	CASGGNNEQFF	TGTGCCAGCGGGGGGAACAATGAGCAGTTCTTC
-	TRBV11-3	TRBJ2-7	-	CASSLRGTEQYF	TGTGCCAGCAGCCTCCGGGGGACCGAGCAGTACTTC
-	TRBV30	TRBJ1-4	-	CAWSSTGTEKLFF	TGTGCCTGGAGCTCCACAGGGACTGAAAAACTGTTTTTT
-	TRBV5-4	TRBJ2-3	TRBD2	CASSLELAGVTDTQYF	TGTGCCAGCAGCTTAGAACTAGCGGGAGTGACAGATACGCAGTATTTT
-	TRBV14	TRBJ2-1	-	CASSQGSGEVYNEQFF	TGTGCCAGCAGCCAAGGGTCCGGGGAGGTATACAATGAGCAGTTCTTC
few	TRBV4-1	TRBJ2-7	-	CASSHVGRGVHEQYF	TGCGCCAGCAGCCATGTGGGCAGGGGTGTGCACGAGCAGTACTTC
-	TRBV30	TRBJ1-1	-	CAWRYTREAFF	TGTGCCTGGAGATACACACGTGAAGCTTTCTTT
-	TRBV5-4	TRBJ1-5	-	CASSLDRERPQHF	TGTGCCAGCAGCTTGGACAGGGAGCGGCCCCAGCATTTT
many	TRBV30	TRBJ1-5	TRBD1	CAWSRDRDQPQHF	TGTGCCTGGAGTCGGGACAGGGATCAGCCCCAGCATTTT
-	TRBV4-3	TRBJ1-4	-	CASSQEPGKSNEKLFF	TGCGCCAGCAGCCAAGAGCCCGGGAAATCTAATGAAAAACTGTTTTTT
-	TRBV11-3	TRBJ2-5	TRBD2	CASSLGGTSAQETQYF	TGTGCCAGCAGCTTAGGTGGGACTAGCGCCCAAGAGACCCAGTACTTC
few	TRBV28	TRBJ1-5	-	CASSWGPYSNQPQHF	TGTGCCAGCAGTTGGGGGCCATATAGCAATCAGCCCCAGCATTTT
-	TRBV5-4	TRBJ1-2	-	CASSLAQGRAFIHYGYTF	TGTGCCAGCAGCTTGGCACAGGGCCGGGCCTTTATCCACTATGGCTACACCTTC
-	TRBV4-1	TRBJ1-1	-	CASSQDPGGDTEAFF	TGCGCCAGCAGCCAAGATCCGGGGGGGGACACTGAAGCTTTCTTT
-	TRBV6-5	TRBJ1-4	-	CASSWGVGPTNEKLFF	TGTGCCAGCAGTTGGGGGGTAGGTCCAACTAATGAAAAACTGTTTTTT